Sequencing of this T cell receptor (beta chain) was carried out in a study of blood T cell repertoires in COVID-19. Trimming at V came to 11 bases and at J to 2 bases, leaving 9 bases not matched to a gene. Germline CDR1 and CDR2: MDHEN and SYDVKM. CDR3 length: 14 residues. This clone was recorded once. Original processing notes: For nucleated cells, counts were estimated from reference gene primer amplification. Assay: immunoSEQ multiplex PCR; the TCRdb copy retains only in-frame clones and omits some. Clone size and the V and J calls come from that table; the DNA yielded D and trimming. Among some 120,000 clones listed, 85% to 90% were seen once.

The sequenced sample was peripheral blood. The chain has TRBV28 and TRBJ2-3, with 8 bases aligning to TRBD2. The receptor's source is a man aged 50 to 60 with acute or convalescent COVID-19. This chain's CDR3 is CAAGVAGTTDTQYF. CDR3 nucleotides: TGTGCCGCGGGTGTAGCGGGAACCACAGATACGCAGTATTTT.